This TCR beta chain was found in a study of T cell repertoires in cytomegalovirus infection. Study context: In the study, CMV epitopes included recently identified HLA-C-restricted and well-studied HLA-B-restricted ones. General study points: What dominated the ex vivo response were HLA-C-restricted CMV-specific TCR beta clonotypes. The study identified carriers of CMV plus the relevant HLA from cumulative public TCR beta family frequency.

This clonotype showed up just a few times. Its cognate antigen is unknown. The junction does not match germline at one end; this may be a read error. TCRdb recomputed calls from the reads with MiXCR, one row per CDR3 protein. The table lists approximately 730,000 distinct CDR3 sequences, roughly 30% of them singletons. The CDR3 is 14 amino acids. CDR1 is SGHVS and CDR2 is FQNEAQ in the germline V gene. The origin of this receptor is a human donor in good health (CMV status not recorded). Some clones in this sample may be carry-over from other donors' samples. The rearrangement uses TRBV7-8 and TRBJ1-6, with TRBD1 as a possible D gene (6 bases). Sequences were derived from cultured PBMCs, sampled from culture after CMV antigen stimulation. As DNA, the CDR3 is TGTGCCAGCAGGTTAGGGGGGGGCCGATCACCCCTCCACTTT. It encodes CASRLGGGRSPLHF. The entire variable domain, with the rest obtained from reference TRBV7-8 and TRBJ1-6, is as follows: GAGVSQSPRYKVAKRGQDVALRCDPISGHVSLFWYQQALGQGPEFLTYFQNEAQLDKSGLPSDRFFAERPEGSVSTLKIQRTQQEDSAVYLCASRLGGGRSPLHFGNGTRLTVT.